This TCR beta chain was identified during a study of cytomegalovirus exposure and HLA in healthy donors. Note on this clone: As yet, its antigen is unknown.

Primers: 60 Vbeta forward and 13 Jbeta reverse. The data were produced by immunoSEQ multiplex PCR, yet TCRdb's version contains in-frame clones alone and is incomplete. The sample records 150,000 to 200,000 clones, around four fifths being singletons. Study results and caveats: Reports described diagnosis of cytomegalovirus status by the classifier as highly specific and sensitive. Later analysis demonstrated an association between a missense DCLRE1C variant and TCR beta V- and J-gene trimming. There were a few CMV-associated chains whose specificity for CMV antigens was confirmed in vitro.

Among the donors, all were healthy bone marrow donors. The sample taken for sequencing was PBMCs. The receptor was isolated from a middle-aged woman in good health and CMV-seronegative.

The CDR3, as DNA: TGTGCCAGCAGCTTAGTGACAGATAGCAATCAGCCCCAGCATTTT. As protein: CASSLVTDSNQPQHF. The chain carries TRBV7-2 and TRBJ1-5, with D perhaps matching TRBD1 (5 bases). Trimming removed 1 base at V and 0 bases at J, with 7 bases between. The germline V gene encodes CDR1 SGHTA and CDR2 FQGNSA. CDR3 length equals 15 residues.